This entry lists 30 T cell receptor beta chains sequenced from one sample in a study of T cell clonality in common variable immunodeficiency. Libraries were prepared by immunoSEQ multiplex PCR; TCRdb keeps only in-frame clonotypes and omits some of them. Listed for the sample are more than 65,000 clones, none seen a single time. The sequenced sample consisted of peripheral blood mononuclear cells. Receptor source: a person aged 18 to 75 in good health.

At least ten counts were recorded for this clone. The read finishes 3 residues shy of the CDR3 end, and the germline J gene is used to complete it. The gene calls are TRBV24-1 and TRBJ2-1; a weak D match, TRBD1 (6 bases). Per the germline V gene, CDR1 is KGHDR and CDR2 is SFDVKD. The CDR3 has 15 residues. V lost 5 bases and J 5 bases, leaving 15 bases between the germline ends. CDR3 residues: CATSGGGVGNNEQFF. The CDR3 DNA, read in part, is TGTGCCACCAGTGGAGGGGGAGTGGGAAACAATGAG.

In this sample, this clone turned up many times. CDR3 bases read: TGCAGTGCTAGAGGGGACAGGGAAATGAGTGAA. It is translated as CSARGDREMSE. In full, the CDR3 is CSARGDREMSEAFF. V is TRBV20-1 and J is TRBJ1-1; 9 bases fit TRBD1. The observed sequence ends 3 residues before the CDR3 terminus, with the missing tail filled in from the germline J gene. From germline, CDR1 is DFQATT and CDR2 SNEGSKA (reference sequence). The ends lost 1 base at V and 7 bases at J; junction bases unmatched: 7. There are 14 residues in the CDR3.

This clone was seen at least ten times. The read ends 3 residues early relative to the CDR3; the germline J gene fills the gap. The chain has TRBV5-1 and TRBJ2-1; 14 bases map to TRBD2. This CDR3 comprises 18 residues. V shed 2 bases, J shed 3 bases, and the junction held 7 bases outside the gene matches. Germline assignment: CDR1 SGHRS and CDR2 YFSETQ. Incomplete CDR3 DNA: TGCGCCAGCAGCTTTGGACTAGCGGGAGGCTTCCTCTACAATGAG. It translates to CASSFGLAGGFLYNE. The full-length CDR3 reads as CASSFGLAGGFLYNEQFF.

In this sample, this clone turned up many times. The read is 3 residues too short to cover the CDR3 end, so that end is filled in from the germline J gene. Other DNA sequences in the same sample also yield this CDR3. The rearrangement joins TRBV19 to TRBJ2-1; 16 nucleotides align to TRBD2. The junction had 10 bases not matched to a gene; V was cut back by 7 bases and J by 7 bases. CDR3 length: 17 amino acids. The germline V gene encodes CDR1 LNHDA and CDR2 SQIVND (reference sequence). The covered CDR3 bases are TGTGCCAGTACCTATGGGACTAGCGGGAGGGCCTCAAATGAG. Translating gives CASTYGTSGRASNE. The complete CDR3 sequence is CASTYGTSGRASNEQFF.

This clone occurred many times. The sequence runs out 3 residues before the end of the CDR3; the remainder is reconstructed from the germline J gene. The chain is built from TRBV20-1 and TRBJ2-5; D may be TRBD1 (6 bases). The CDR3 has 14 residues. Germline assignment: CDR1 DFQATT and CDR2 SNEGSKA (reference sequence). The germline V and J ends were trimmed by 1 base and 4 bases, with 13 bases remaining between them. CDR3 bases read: TGCAGTGCTAGAGGGTGGGGGCTGGGAGAGACC. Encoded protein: CSARGWGLGET. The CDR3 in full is CSARGWGLGETQYF.

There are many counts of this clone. The CDR3 region is CASSYSTGTGSYEQYF. The CDR3 DNA, read in part, is TGTGCCAGCAGTTACTCAACCGGGACAGGCTCCTACGAG. V gene TRBV6-2 or TRBV6-3 combines with J gene TRBJ2-7; 8 bases line up with TRBD1. Read data end 3 residues before the CDR3 end; the end is taken from the germline J gene. This CDR3 contains 16 residues. Germline V gene data show CDR1 as MNHEY and CDR2 as SVGEGT. After removal of 0 bases from V and 0 bases from J, the junction contained 4 bases not matched to a gene.

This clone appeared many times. CDR3 amino acids: CARGTSGSRGTDTQYF. The CDR3 bases that were read are TGTGCCAGGGGGACTAGCGGGAGCAGGGGCACAGATACG. J is TRBJ2-3 and V is TRBV7-3; 14 positions agree with TRBD2. Read coverage stops 3 residues before the CDR3 terminus; the germline J gene supplies the remainder. Germline values: CDR1 SGHTA, CDR2 FQGTGA. V dropped 9 bases and J dropped 1; count of bases not matched to a gene: 6. The CDR3 runs to 16 residues.

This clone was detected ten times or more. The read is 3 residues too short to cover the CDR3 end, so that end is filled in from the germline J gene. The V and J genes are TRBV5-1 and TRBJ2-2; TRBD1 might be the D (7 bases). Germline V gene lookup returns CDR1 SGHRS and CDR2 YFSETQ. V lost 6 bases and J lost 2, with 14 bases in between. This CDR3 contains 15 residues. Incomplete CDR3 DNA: TGCGCCAGCAAAGGGGGCGGGACCAACACCGGGGAG. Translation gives CASKGGGTNTGE. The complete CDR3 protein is CASKGGGTNTGELFF.

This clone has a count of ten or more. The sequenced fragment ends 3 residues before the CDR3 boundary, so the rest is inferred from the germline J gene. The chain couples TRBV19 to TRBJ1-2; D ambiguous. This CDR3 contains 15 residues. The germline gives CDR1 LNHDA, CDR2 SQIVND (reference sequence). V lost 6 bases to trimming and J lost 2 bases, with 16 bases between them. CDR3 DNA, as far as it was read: TGTGCCAGTAGCCTCGGAGCGGTGGGGAACTATGGC. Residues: CASSLGAVGNYG. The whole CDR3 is CASSLGAVGNYGYTF.

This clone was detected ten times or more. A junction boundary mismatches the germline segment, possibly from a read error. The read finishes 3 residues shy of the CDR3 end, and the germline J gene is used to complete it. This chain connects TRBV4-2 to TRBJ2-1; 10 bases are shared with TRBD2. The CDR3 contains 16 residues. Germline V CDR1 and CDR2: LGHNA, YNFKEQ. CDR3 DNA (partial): TGCGCCAGCAGCCAAGATAGCGGGAGGAGGGTCAATGAG. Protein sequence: CASSQDSGRRVNE. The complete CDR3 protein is CASSQDSGRRVNEQFF.

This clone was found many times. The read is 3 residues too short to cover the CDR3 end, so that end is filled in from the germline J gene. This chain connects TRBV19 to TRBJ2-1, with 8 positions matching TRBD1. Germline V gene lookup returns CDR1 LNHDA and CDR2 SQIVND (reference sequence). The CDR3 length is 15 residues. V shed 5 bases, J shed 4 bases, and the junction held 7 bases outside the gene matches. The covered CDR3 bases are TGTGCCAGTAGTTTCCTTGGACAGGGTTACAATGAG. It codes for CASSFLGQGYNE. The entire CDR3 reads CASSFLGQGYNEQFF.

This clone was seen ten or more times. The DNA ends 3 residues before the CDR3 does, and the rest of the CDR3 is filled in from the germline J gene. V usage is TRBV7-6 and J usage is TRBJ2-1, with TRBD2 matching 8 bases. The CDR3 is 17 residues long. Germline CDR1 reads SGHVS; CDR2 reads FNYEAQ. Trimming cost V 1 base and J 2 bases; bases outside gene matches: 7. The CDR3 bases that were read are TGTGCCAGCAGCTTAGGTAGCGGGGATGGACCCTACAATGAG. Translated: CASSLGSGDGPYNE. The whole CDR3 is CASSLGSGDGPYNEQFF.

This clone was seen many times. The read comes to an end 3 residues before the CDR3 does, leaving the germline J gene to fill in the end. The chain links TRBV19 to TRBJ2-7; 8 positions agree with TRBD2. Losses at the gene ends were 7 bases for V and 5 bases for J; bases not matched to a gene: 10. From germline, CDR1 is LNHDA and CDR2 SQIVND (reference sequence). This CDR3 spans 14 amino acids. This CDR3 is CASNSGLGVHEQYF. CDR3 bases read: TGTGCCAGTAATTCGGGACTAGGGGTCCACGAG.

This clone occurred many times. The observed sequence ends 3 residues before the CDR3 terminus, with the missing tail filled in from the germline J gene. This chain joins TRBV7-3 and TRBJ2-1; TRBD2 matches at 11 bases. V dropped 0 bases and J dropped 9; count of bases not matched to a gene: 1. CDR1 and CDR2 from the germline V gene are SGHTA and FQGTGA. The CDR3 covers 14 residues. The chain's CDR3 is CASSLTGLAAEQFF. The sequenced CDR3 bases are TGTGCCAGCAGCTTAACGGGACTAGCGGCTGAG.

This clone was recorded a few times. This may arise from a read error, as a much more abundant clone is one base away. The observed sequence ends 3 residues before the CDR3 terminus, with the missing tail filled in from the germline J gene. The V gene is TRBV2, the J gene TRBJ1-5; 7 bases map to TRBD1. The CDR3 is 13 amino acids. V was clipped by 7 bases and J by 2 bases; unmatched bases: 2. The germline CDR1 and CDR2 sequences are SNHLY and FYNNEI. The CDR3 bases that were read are TGTGCCAGCACTGACAGGGGCAATCAGCCC. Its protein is CASTDRGNQP. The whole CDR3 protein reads CASTDRGNQPQHF.

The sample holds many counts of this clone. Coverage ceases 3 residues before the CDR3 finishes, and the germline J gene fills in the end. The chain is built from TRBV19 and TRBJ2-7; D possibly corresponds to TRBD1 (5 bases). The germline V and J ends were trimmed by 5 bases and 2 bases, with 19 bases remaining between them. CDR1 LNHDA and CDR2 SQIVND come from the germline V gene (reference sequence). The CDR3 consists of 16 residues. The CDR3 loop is CASSFNRAQGTYEQYF. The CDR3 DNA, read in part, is TGTGCCAGTAGTTTTAACCGGGCCCAGGGCACCTACGAG.

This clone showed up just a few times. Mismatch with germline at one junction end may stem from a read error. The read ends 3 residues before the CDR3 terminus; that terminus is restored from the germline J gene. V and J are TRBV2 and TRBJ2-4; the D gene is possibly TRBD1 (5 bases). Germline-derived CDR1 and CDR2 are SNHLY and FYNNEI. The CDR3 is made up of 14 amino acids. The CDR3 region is CVSSELLQGNIQYF. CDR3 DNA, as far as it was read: TGTGTCAGCAGTGAATTGCTCCAGGGTAACATT. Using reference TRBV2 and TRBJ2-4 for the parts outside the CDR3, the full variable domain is EPEVTQTPSHQVTQMGQEVILRCVPISNHLYFYWYRQILGQKVEFLVSFYNNEISEKSEIFDDQFSVERPDGSNFTLKIRSTKLEDSAMYFCVSSELLQGNIQYFGAGTRLSVL.

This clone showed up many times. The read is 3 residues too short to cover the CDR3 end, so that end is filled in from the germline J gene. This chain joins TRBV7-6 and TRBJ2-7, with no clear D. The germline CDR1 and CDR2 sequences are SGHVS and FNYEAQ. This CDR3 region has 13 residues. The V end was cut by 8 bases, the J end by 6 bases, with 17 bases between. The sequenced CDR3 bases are TGTGCCAGCGGCATGCCTAGATCGGGCGAG. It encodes CASGMPRSGE. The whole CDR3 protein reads CASGMPRSGEQYF.

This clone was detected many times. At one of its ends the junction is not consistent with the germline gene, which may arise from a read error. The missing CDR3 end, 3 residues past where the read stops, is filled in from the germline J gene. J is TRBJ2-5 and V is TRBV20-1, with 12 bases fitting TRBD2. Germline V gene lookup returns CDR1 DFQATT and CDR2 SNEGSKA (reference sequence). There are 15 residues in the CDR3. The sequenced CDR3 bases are TGCTGTGCTAGCCGACTAGCGGGAGAGCAAGAGACC. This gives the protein CCASRLAGEQET. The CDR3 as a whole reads CCASRLAGEQETQYF.

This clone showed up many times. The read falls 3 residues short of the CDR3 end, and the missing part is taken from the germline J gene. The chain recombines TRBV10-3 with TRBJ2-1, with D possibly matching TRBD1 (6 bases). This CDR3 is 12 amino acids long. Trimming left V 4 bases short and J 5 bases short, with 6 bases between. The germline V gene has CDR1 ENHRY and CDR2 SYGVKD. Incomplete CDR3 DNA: TGTGCCATCAGTGGGGACAACAATGAG. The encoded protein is CAISGDNNE. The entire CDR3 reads CAISGDNNEQFF.

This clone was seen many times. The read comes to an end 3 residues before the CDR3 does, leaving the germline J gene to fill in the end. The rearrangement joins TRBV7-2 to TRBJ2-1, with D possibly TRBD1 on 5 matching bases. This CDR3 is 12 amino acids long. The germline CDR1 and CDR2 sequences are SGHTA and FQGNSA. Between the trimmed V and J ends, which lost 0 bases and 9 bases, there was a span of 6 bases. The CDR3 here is CASSLAGREQFF. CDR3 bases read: TGTGCCAGCAGCTTAGCGGGGCGTGAG. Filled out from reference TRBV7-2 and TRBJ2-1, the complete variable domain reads GAGVSQSPSNKVTEKGKDVELRCDPISGHTALYWYRQSLGQGLEFLIYFQGNSAPDKSGLPSDRFSAERTGGSVSTLTIQRTQQEDSAVYLCASSLAGREQFFGPGTRLTVL.

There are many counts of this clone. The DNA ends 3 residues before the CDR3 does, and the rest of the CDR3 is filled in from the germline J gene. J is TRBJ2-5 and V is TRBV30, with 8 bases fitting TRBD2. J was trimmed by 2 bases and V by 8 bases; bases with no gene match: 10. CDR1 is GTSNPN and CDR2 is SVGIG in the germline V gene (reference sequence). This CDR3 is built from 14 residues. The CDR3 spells CAGAGVPLQETQYF. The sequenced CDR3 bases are TGTGCCGGAGCGGGAGTCCCTCTTCAAGAGACC.

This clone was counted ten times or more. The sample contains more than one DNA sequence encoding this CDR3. This CDR3 reads CASSPLYEQYF. The DNA read from the CDR3 is TGTGCCAGCAGTCCGTTATACGAG. V and J are TRBV6-2 or TRBV6-3 and TRBJ2-7; no firm D call. The read ends 3 residues early relative to the CDR3; the germline J gene fills the gap. V was clipped by 5 bases and J by 4 bases, with 6 bases between them. In germline, CDR1 is MNHEY, CDR2 SVGEGT. The length of the CDR3 is 11 residues.

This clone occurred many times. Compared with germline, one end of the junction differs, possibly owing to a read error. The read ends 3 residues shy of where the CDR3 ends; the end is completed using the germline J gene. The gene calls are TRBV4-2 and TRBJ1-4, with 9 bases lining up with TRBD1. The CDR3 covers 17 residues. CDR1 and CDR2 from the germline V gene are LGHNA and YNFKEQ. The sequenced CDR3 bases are TGCGCCAGCAGCCGGGACAGGGAATTACTAACTAATGAAAAA. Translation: CASSRDRELLTNEK. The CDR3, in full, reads CASSRDRELLTNEKLFF.

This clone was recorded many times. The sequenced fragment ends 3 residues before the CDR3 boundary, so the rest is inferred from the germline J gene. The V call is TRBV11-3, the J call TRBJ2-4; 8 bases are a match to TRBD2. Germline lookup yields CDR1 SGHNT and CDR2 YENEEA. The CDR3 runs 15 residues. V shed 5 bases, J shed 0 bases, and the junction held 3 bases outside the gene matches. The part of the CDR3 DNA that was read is TGTGCCAGCAGCGACGGGAGGGGAGCCAAAAACATT. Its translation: CASSDGRGAKNI. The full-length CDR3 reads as CASSDGRGAKNIQYF.

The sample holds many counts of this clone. Here the CDR3 reads CASSFIGLSAGLLGGELFF. Incomplete CDR3 DNA: TGCGCCAGCAGCTTCATTGGACTCTCGGCGGGATTGCTCGGCGGGGAG. The V gene is TRBV5-1, the J gene TRBJ2-2, with D perhaps matching TRBD2 (6 bases). The missing CDR3 end, 3 residues past where the read stops, is filled in from the germline J gene. This CDR3 contains 19 residues. CDR1 is SGHRS, CDR2 YFSETQ, per germline. Trimming took off 2 bases at V and 7 bases at J, with 27 bases between the two ends. The complete variable domain, with remaining parts taken from reference TRBV5-1 and TRBJ2-2, reads KAGVTQTPRYLIKTRGQQVTLSCSPISGHRSVSWYQQTPGQGLQFLFEYFSETQRNKGNFPGRFSGRQFSNSRSEMNVSTLELGDSALYLCASSFIGLSAGLLGGELFFGEGSRLTVL.

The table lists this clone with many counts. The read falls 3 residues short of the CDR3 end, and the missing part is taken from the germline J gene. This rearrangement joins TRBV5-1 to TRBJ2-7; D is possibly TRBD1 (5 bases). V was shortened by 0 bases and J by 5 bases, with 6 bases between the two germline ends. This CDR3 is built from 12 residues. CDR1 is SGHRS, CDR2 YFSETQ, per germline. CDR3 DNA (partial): TGCGCCAGCAGCTTGGTGGGGCACGAG. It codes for CASSLVGHE. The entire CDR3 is CASSLVGHEQYF.

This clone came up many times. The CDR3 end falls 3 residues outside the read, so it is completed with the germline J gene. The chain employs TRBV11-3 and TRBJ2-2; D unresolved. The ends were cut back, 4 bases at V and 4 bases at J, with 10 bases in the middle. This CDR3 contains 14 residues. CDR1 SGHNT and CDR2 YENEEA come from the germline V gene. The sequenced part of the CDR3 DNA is TGTGCCAGCAGCTCTTCTCGGTCCACCGGGGAG. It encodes CASSSSRSTGE. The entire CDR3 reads CASSSSRSTGELFF.

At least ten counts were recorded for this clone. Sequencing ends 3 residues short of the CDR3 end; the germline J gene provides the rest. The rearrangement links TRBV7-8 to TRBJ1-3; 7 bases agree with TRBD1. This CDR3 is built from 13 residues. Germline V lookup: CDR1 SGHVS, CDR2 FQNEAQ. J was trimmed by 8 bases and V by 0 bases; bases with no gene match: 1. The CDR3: CASSLARGDTIYF. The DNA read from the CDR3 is TGTGCCAGCAGCTTAGCCAGGGGGGACACC.

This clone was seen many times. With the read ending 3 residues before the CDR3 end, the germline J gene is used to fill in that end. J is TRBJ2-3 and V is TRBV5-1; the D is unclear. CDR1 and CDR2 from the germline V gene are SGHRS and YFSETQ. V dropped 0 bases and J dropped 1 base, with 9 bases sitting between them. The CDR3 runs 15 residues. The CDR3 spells CASSLERLGTDTQYF. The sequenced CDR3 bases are TGCGCCAGCAGCTTGGAACGACTTGGCACAGATACG.